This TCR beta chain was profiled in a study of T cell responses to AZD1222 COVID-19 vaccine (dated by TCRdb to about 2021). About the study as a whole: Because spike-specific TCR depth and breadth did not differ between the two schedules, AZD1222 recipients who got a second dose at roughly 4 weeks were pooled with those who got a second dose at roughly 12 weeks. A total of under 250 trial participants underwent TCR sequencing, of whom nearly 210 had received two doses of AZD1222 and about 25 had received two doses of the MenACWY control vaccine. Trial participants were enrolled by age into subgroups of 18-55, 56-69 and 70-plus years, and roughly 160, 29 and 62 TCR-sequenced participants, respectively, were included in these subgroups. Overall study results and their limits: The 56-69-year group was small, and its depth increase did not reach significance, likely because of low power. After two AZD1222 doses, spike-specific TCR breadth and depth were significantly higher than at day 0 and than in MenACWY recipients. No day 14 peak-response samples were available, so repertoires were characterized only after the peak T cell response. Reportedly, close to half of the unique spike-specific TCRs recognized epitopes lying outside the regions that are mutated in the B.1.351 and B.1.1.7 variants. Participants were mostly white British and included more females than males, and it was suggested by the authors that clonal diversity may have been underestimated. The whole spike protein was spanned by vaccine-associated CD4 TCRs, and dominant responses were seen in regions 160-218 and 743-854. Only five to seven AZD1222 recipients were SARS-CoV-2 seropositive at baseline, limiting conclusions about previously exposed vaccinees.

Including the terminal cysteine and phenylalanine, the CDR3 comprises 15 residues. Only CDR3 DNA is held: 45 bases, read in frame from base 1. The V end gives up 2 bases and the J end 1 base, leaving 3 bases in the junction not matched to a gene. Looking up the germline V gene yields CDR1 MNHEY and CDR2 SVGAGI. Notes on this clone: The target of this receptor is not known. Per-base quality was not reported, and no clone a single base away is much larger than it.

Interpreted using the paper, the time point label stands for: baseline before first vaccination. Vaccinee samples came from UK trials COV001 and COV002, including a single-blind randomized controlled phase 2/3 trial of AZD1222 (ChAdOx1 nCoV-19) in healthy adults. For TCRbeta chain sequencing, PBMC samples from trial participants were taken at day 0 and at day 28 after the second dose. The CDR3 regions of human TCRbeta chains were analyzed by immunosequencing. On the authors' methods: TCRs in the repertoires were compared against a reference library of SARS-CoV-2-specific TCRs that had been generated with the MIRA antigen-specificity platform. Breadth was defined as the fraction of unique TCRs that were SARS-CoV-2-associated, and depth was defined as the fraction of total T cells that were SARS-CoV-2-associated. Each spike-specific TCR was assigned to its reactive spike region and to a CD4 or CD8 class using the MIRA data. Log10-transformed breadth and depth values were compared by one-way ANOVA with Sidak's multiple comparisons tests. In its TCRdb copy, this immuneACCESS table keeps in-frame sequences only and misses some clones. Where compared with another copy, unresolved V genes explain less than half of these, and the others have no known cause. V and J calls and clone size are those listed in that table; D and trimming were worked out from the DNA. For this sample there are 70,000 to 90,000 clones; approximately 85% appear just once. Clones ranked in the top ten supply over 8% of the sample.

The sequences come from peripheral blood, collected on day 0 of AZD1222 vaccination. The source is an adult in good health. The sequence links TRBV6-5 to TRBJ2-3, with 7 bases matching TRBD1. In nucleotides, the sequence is TGTGCCAGCAGTTACCTAGGGGGCGGCACAGATACGCAGTATTTT. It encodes CASSYLGGGTDTQYF.